This T cell receptor (beta chain) was recovered during a study of OX40 agonist ivuxolimab in advanced cancers. Study-level information: Anti-PD-1, anti-PD-L1 or anti-CTLA-4 therapy given earlier was allowed, and approximately 43% had some. Whole-study findings and limits: There were, on average, more expanded clones in CD8+ T cells than in CD4+.

The CDR3 length is 13 residues. V lost 2 bases, J lost 5 bases, and 9 bases lay in between. CDR1 and CDR2 from the germline V gene are ENHRY and SYGVKD. TCRdb keeps only in-frame clones here, not all; method: immunoSEQ multiplex PCR. The sample lists around 37,000 clones; 83% were seen once. This clone appeared a single time. Its antigen is not identified. Sequenced material: CD4+ or CD8+ T cells sorted from blood, taken in a trial of the OX40 agonist ivuxolimab. The genes are TRBV10-3 and TRBJ1-1, with D possibly TRBD1 on 6 matching bases. This TCR was sampled from an adult with an advanced solid tumor such as melanoma, head and neck, liver or kidney cancer. CDR3 in DNA: TGTGCCATCAGTGAGGACAGGATGACTGAAGCTTTCTTT. This sequence encodes CAISEDRMTEAFF.